Listed below are T cell receptor beta chains from one sample, sequenced in a study of cytomegalovirus exposure and HLA in healthy donors. Measured with immunoSEQ multiplex PCR; TCRdb has only the in-frame clones, and not every one. The sample contains around 100,000 clones, 50% to 70% of which appear only once. The specimen was PBMCs. These receptors all come from a human donor in good health. Both conserved end residues are trimmed from each CDR3. A D gene is named only where the DNA matches it firmly.

J gene,D gene,V gene,CDR3 protein
TRBJ1-1,TRBD1,TRBV5-1,ASTYHGQGGTEAF
TRBJ2-3,TRBD2,TRBV15,ATSRVRASGSPDTQY
TRBJ1-1,NA,TRBV2,ASSGQDSYTEAF
TRBJ2-1,TRBD2,TRBV19,ASGLAGLTYNEQF
TRBJ2-2,NA,TRBV14,ASSQIRGTGELF
TRBJ2-7,NA,TRBV5-1,ASSPDYYEQY
TRBJ2-7,NA,TRBV7-9,ASSSRLAKTYEQY
TRBJ2-6,NA,TRBV4-1,ASSQDSGDRANVLT
TRBJ2-1,TRBD1,TRBV5-8,ASSLNWDSERQF
TRBJ2-3,NA,TRBV2,ASSEYGSVTS
TRBJ2-1,NA,TRBV28,ASSLSVTQGGGF
TRBJ2-3,TRBD2,TRBV27,ASGSSGRGDTQY
TRBJ1-3,NA,TRBV6-1,ASSEWTSFLSGNTIY
TRBJ2-2,TRBD2,TRBV9,ASSATSGRAGTGELF
TRBJ2-6,NA,TRBV19,ASTQRGGPHSGANVLT
TRBJ1-1,TRBD1,TRBV10-2,ASGGQGNTEAF
TRBJ1-2,NA,TRBV7-9,ASSLNALIYGYT
TRBJ1-2,TRBD1,TRBV6-1,ASSVRTGEDHYGYT
TRBJ2-7,NA,TRBV6-1,ASSEASGNSYEQY
TRBJ2-7,TRBD1,TRBV7-9,ASSFDRGEQY
TRBJ1-1,NA,TRBV28,ASSHMNTEAF
TRBJ1-4,TRBD1,TRBV6-1,ASSEQGASSNEKLF
TRBJ2-1,NA,TRBV10-3,AIRGQGNEQF
TRBJ2-7,NA,TRBV7-9,ASSLLGRTTPTYEQY
TRBJ2-1,TRBD2,TRBV9,ASSPRLAGGPDEQF
TRBJ1-1,NA,TRBV9,ASSVEGSGGTEAF
TRBJ2-6,NA,TRBV6-5,ASRLRDTAGVLT
TRBJ2-1,NA,TRBV5-6,ASSDGAGPYNEQF
TRBJ1-1,TRBD1,TRBV7-9,ASRPTTGPRGGTEAF
TRBJ2-2,NA,TRBV7-9,ASSLQTSRTGELF
TRBJ1-2,NA,TRBV6-1,ASTGINYGYT
TRBJ1-4,NA,TRBV28,ASSQVWPSNEKLF
TRBJ2-1,TRBD2,TRBV30,AWIAGGSHEQF
TRBJ2-5,NA,TRBV7-9,ASSFDNQETQY
TRBJ2-5,TRBD2,TRBV11-3,ASSRGVGETQY
TRBJ2-1,TRBD1,TRBV27,ASSQPGQGIYNEQF
TRBJ2-2,TRBD1,TRBV14,ASSLYRGTRPGELF
TRBJ2-1,TRBD1,TRBV19,ASSTGQGMNEQF
TRBJ1-1,NA,TRBV11-2,ASSYSGNTEAF
TRBJ2-1,NA,TRBV7-6,ASSLALLGELSSYNEQF
TRBJ2-2,TRBD1,TRBV5-1,ASSPGQGSSTGELF
TRBJ2-7,NA,TRBV15,ATSQGTFYEQY
TRBJ2-7,TRBD1,TRBV7-2,ASSLTGYEQY
TRBJ2-6,TRBD2,TRBV7-8,ASSLVVVAGSSGANVLT
TRBJ1-5,NA,TRBV19,ASRGPGPFQPQH
TRBJ2-3,NA,TRBV25-1,ASSDYLQGRGTDTQY
TRBJ2-1,NA,TRBV4-1,ASSQALVGAENEQF
TRBJ2-2,TRBD1,TRBV4-2,ASSHPPQGTGELF
TRBJ2-1,TRBD2,TRBV19,ATTPLAGGNNEQF
TRBJ1-2,TRBD1,TRBV2,ASNPDRGFHYGYT
TRBJ2-7,TRBD2,TRBV30,AWRERLAGVREQY
TRBJ2-2,NA,TRBV7-9,ASTDNSGELF
TRBJ2-2,NA,TRBV27,ASSGIANTGELF
TRBJ2-1,NA,TRBV4-1,ASSQDGARMQF